A selection of T cell receptor beta chains follows, all from one sample in a study of response to subunit inactivated influenza vaccine. MiXCR was run by TCRdb on the RT-PCR reads, yielding one entry per CDR3 protein. Here the sample spans about 240,000 distinct CDR3 sequences, 12% being singletons. The specimen comprised non-naive T cells sorted from PBMCs, sampled 14 days before vaccination. The source is a man aged 50-60 years who received an inactivated influenza vaccine. CDR3s include the opening cysteine and the closing phenylalanine or tryptophan. Fields, in order: D gene, clone size, V gene, J gene, CDR3 DNA, CDR3 protein. A D gene is named only where the DNA matches it firmly. A row's size may be missing; if present it is once, few, many or a size class.

d_call: NA; clone_size: NA; v_call: TRBV7-2; j_call: TRBJ2-7; cdr3_nt: TGTGCCAGCAGCTTCCCTCCTAGGGCCGAGCAGTACTTC; cdr3_aa: CASSFPPRAEQYF
d_call: NA; clone_size: many; v_call: TRBV5-1; j_call: TRBJ2-7; cdr3_nt: TGCGCCAGCAGCTACTTGATGGGGGAGCAGTACTTC; cdr3_aa: CASSYLMGEQYF
d_call: TRBD1; clone_size: NA; v_call: TRBV15; j_call: TRBJ2-2; cdr3_nt: TGTGCCACCAGCAGGGGGGACAGGGAGGCCGGGGAGCTGTTTTTT; cdr3_aa: CATSRGDREAGELFF
d_call: TRBD2; clone_size: NA; v_call: TRBV6-5; j_call: TRBJ2-7; cdr3_nt: TGTGCCAGCAGTTACCGGGGACTAGCGGGAGGAACCTACGAGCAGTACTTC; cdr3_aa: CASSYRGLAGGTYEQYF
d_call: NA; clone_size: many; v_call: TRBV7-3; j_call: TRBJ2-3; cdr3_nt: TGTGCCAGCAGCTTAGACGGATGGAGCACAGATACGCAGTATTTT; cdr3_aa: CASSLDGWSTDTQYF
d_call: TRBD1; clone_size: NA; v_call: TRBV2; j_call: TRBJ2-5; cdr3_nt: TGTGCCAGCAGTGGGATGGGACAGGGAGGAGAGACCCAGTACTTC; cdr3_aa: CASSGMGQGGETQYF
d_call: TRBD1; clone_size: many; v_call: TRBV5-1; j_call: TRBJ2-7; cdr3_nt: TGCGCCAGCAGCTTAACAGGGGTGGAGTACGAGCAGTACTTC; cdr3_aa: CASSLTGVEYEQYF
d_call: NA; clone_size: many; v_call: TRBV5-1; j_call: TRBJ2-7; cdr3_nt: TGCGCCAGCAGCTTAAACAGCCACGAGCAGTACTTC; cdr3_aa: CASSLNSHEQYF
d_call: NA; clone_size: many; v_call: TRBV12-3/TRBV12-4; j_call: TRBJ2-7; cdr3_nt: TGTGCCAGCAGTCATGAACTCCCGTACGAGCAGTACTTC; cdr3_aa: CASSHELPYEQYF
d_call: NA; clone_size: many; v_call: TRBV6-1; j_call: TRBJ2-1; cdr3_nt: TGTGCCAGCAGACAACTCAGACTAGGGAATGAGCAGTTCTTC; cdr3_aa: CASRQLRLGNEQFF
d_call: NA; clone_size: NA; v_call: TRBV5-6; j_call: TRBJ1-5; cdr3_nt: TGTGCCAGCAGCCAAACGGCTCATAGCAATCAGCCCCAGCATTTT; cdr3_aa: CASSQTAHSNQPQHF
d_call: TRBD1; clone_size: NA; v_call: TRBV4-3; j_call: TRBJ1-3; cdr3_nt: TGCGCCAGCAGCCAGGGGGGACAGCAGAAAGGAAACACCATATATTTT; cdr3_aa: CASSQGGQQKGNTIYF
d_call: NA; clone_size: few; v_call: TRBV7-9; j_call: TRBJ2-5; cdr3_nt: TGTGCCAGCAGCTTATTGCCGGGAGACGCCCGAGAGACCCAGTACTTC; cdr3_aa: CASSLLPGDARETQYF
d_call: NA; clone_size: many; v_call: TRBV7-9; j_call: TRBJ2-4; cdr3_nt: TGTGCCAGCAGCTTAGCTACAGGAGGGGACATTCAGTACTTC; cdr3_aa: CASSLATGGDIQYF
d_call: NA; clone_size: NA; v_call: TRBV2; j_call: TRBJ2-7; cdr3_nt: TGTGCCAGCAGCTCAGGTTCTGGGGAGCAGTACTTC; cdr3_aa: CASSSGSGEQYF
d_call: TRBD2; clone_size: many; v_call: TRBV29-1; j_call: TRBJ2-1; cdr3_nt: TGCAGCGTTGAACTAGCGGGAGATACTAACAATGAGCAGTTCTTC; cdr3_aa: CSVELAGDTNNEQFF
d_call: TRBD2; clone_size: many; v_call: TRBV7-9; j_call: TRBJ2-1; cdr3_nt: TGTGCCAGCACGGGGGCGGGGGGCTACAATGAGCAGTTCTTC; cdr3_aa: CASTGAGGYNEQFF
d_call: TRBD1; clone_size: many; v_call: TRBV11-2; j_call: TRBJ1-5; cdr3_nt: TGTGCCAGCAGCCCCGACAGGGAGCAGCCCCAGCATTTT; cdr3_aa: CASSPDREQPQHF
d_call: TRBD2; clone_size: NA; v_call: TRBV5-1; j_call: TRBJ2-3; cdr3_nt: TGCACCAGCAGCTTTAGCGGGAGCACAGATACGCAGTATTTT; cdr3_aa: CTSSFSGSTDTQYF
d_call: NA; clone_size: NA; v_call: TRBV7-6; j_call: TRBJ2-5; cdr3_nt: TGTGCCAGCAGCCTAGATGGGCCTGTGGGGACCCAGTACTTC; cdr3_aa: CASSLDGPVGTQYF
d_call: NA; clone_size: few; v_call: TRBV3-1; j_call: TRBJ2-5; cdr3_nt: TGTGCCAGCTCAAAGGACCAAGAGACCCAGTACTTC; cdr3_aa: CASSKDQETQYF
d_call: NA; clone_size: many; v_call: TRBV7-2; j_call: TRBJ2-7; cdr3_nt: TGTGCCAGCAGCTACCGGGAGAGGTACGAGCAGTACTTC; cdr3_aa: CASSYRERYEQYF